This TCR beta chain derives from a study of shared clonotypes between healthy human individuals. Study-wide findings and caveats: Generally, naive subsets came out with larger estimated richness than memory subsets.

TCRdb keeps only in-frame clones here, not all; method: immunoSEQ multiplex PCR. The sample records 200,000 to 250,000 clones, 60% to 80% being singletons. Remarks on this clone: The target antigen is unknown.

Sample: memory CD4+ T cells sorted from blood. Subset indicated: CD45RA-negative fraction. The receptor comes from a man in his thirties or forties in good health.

The chain's CDR3 is CATTGSYNEQFF. CDR3 bases: TGTGCCACAACGGGCTCCTACAATGAGCAGTTCTTC. This chain joins TRBV15 and TRBJ2-1; no clear D. This CDR3 comprises 12 residues. Trimming stripped 9 bases from V and 0 bases from J, with 6 bases between. From germline, CDR1 is LNHNV and CDR2 YYDKDF (reference sequence).